This T cell receptor beta chain was retrieved from a study of blood T cell repertoires in COVID-19. Study in general: Acute-phase and convalescent COVID-19 samples originated in the United States, Italy and Spain. T cells, B-cell-depleted T cells, or PBMCs provided the cDNA or gDNA that served as material.

Profiled with immunoSEQ multiplex PCR; TCRdb holds only in-frame clones, not every one. The sample consists of approximately 50,000 clones, 80% to 90% of them appearing once. Sample: peripheral blood. This sequence originates from a human donor in a cohort sampled during active COVID-19.

The CDR3 reads CASSVGLAGGRRETQYF. The CDR3 DNA sequence: TGTGCCAGCAGCGTAGGACTAGCGGGGGGGCGGCGAGAGACCCAGTACTTC. The chain carries TRBV9 and TRBJ2-5; TRBD2 aligns across 14 bases. Germline V CDR1 and CDR2: SGDLS, YYNGEE. Unmatched junction bases numbered 5, after V lost 0 bases and J lost 4 bases. The CDR3 length is 17 residues.